The rows below give T cell receptor beta chains drawn from one sample of a study of blood T cell repertoires in COVID-19. Repertoires were generated with immunoSEQ multiplex PCR, while TCRdb's copy carries only in-frame clones and drops some. The sample has about 470,000 clones; roughly 87% are singletons. The sequenced sample consisted of PBMCs or T cells enriched from blood (not recorded which). The receptors were sampled from a young woman who had recovered from COVID-19. The CDR3 runs from the conserved cysteine through the conserved F or W. Not every row has a clone size; where given, it reads once, few, many or a size class.

clone_size | v_call | cdr3_aa
once | TRBV13 | CATALPGSRTEAFF
- | TRBV3-1/TRBV3-2 | CASSPTTGRYGYTF
- | TRBV6-5 | CASSYQGPRGHEQYF
- | TRBV7-2 | CASSLTNIRVKGDTQYF
- | TRBV9 | CASSVESRDEQYF
few | TRBV7-8 | CASSQAEGARNTEAFF
- | TRBV2 | CASTVGHLSGANVLTF
- | TRBV4-1 | CASSQDSPNLLYNSPLHF
- | TRBV4-1 | CASSQISGVYNEQFF
- | TRBV5-1 | CASSSQTMNTEAFF
- | TRBV7-2 | CASSLRIPEGGYTF
once | TRBV11-2 | CASSFGGVNTEAFF
- | TRBV5-4 | CASSWGSGVGNEQFF
- | TRBV5-4 | CASSPTTGNTEAFF
- | TRBV12-3/TRBV12-4 | CASRNREIEGYTF
few | TRBV7-2 | CASSLESGVGYTF
few | TRBV6-5 | CASSYGAGDSYEQYF
- | TRBV5-1 | CASTLDRASTDTQYF
- | TRBV6-5 | CASSWTGISTDTQYF
- | TRBV6-5 | CASRTTGDYTEAFF
- | TRBV2 | CATSGRAIPNEQYF
- | TRBV7-8 | CASSSSGGGLSNTGELFF
- | TRBV5-8 | CASSWDSRGEQFF
- | TRBV27 | CASSLSTGGNTEAFF
- | TRBV7-2 | CASSPKGRDYLPSYEQYF
- | TRBV29-1 | CSVAPGSDNEQFF
- | TRBV30 | CAWSRGITEAFF
- | TRBV4-1 | CASSHPVGDTEAFF
- | TRBV3-1/TRBV3-2 | CASSQIRGGGEAFF
- | TRBV2 | CASKGQGNLSNQPQHF
- | TRBV7-2 | CASSFAGTSPDTQYF
- | TRBV2 | CASKLLGQGVYEQYF
- | TRBV14 | CASSQDQKDTQYF
once | TRBV30 | CAWSRPGFGYGYTF
- | TRBV11-3 | CASSGDRPGAFF
- | TRBV5-6 | CASGQGSTSIYEQYF
- | TRBV9 | CASSVGQMLDTQYF
- | TRBV7-9 | CASSWIGTGNLYEQYF
- | TRBV30 | CASTRIPSTDTQYF
- | TRBV30 | CAWSRRELGELFF
- | TRBV15 | CATSLRADGGMAGYTF
- | TRBV2 | CASSILGEGKAFF
- | TRBV6-1 | CASSDRGRDQETQYF
- | TRBV2 | CASSGLRRANTEAFF
- | TRBV5-1 | CASSLEGTGNTEAFF
- | TRBV3-1/TRBV3-2 | CASSHPTGEQYF
- | TRBV5-1 | CASSLRGQSQETQYF
- | TRBV5-4 | CASSRDRPYEQYF
- | TRBV7-2 | CASSLDSYGYTF
- | TRBV12-3/TRBV12-4 | CASGQGDTEAFF
- | TRBV27 | CASSYRGGNQPQHF
few | TRBV6-5 | CAPPSLNSPLHF
- | TRBV27 | CASQFRGADGYTF
few | TRBV2 | CASRELAGGISGQYF
- | TRBV3-1/TRBV3-2 | CASSPEAGTEAFF
few | TRBV5-4 | CASSFLGTDEPKFF